This T cell receptor beta chain was identified in a study of shared clonotypes between healthy human individuals. Study context: Two female and a few male donors aged 18 to 49 were enrolled.

Overall study results and limits: As a rule, naive subsets had a larger estimated richness than memory subsets.

For this clone: Its cognate antigen is unknown.

Each subset's genomic DNA was split evenly across several immunoSEQ plates. TCRdb's table, derived via immunoSEQ multiplex PCR, lists solely in-frame clones and lacks some. This sample has approximately 720,000 clones, with around 92% found just once. Naive-designated CD8 cells lacked CD45RO, were positively enriched for CCR7, and omitted terminally differentiated effector memory CD45RA+ cells. The source material was naive CD8+ T cells sorted from blood. This sequence was found in a young man in good health.

The CDR3 sequence is CASSPRDRPTYEQYF. CDR3 nucleotide sequence: TGTGCCAGCAGCCCCCGGGACAGGCCCACTTACGAGCAGTACTTC. This chain joins TRBV7-9 and TRBJ2-7, with 8 bases matching TRBD1. With V trimmed by 5 bases and J by 4 bases, 10 bases remained unmatched. The CDR3 is 15 amino acids. Germline V lookup: CDR1 SEHNR, CDR2 FQNEAQ (reference sequence).